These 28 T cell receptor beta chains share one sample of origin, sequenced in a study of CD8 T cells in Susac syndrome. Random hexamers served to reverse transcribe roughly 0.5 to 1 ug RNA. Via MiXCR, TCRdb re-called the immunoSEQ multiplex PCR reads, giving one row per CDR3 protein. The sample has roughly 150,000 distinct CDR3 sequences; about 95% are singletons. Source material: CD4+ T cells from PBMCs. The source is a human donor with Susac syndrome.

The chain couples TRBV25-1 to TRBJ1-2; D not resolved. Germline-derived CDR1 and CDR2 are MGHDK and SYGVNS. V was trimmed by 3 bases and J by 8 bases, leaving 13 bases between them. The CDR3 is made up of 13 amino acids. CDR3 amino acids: CASSDSQKSGYTF. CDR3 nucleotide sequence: TGTGCCAGCAGTGACTCCCAGAAGTCGGGCTACACCTTC.

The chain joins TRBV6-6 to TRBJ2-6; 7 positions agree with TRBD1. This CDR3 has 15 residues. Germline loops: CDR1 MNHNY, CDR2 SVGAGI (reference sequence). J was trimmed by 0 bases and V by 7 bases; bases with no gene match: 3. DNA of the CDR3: TGTGCCAGCATGGGACAGAGCTCTGGGGCCAACGTCCTGACTTTC. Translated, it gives CASMGQSSGANVLTF.

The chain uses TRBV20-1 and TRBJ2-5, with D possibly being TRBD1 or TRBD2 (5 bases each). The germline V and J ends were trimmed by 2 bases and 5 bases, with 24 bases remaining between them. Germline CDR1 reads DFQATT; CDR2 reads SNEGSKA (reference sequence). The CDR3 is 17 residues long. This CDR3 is CSARSEGGSSPGETQYF. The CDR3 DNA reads TGCAGTGCTAGATCCGAGGGCGGGTCTTCACCAGGGGAGACCCAGTACTTC.

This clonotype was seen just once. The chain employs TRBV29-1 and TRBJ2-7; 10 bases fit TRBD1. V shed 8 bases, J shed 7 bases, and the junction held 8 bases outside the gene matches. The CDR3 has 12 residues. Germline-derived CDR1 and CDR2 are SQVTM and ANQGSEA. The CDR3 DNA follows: TGCAGCCTACGACAGGGGGCGGGTGAGCAGTACTTC. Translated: CSLRQGAGEQYF.

The CDR3 sequence: CATSTHGDTEAFF. The DNA for the CDR3 is TGTGCCACCAGCACACACGGTGACACTGAAGCTTTCTTT. The J gene is TRBJ1-1, the V gene TRBV15; no clear D. The V end was cut by 4 bases, the J end by 3 bases, with 9 bases between. The germline gives CDR1 LNHNV, CDR2 YYDKDF (reference sequence). The CDR3 is made up of 13 amino acids.

The CDR3, as DNA: TGCAGTGCGGCGACAGGGCACTATGGCTACACCTTC. Translating gives CSAATGHYGYTF. This chain connects TRBV20-1 to TRBJ1-2; TRBD1 agrees at 7 bases. The CDR3 runs to 12 residues. V lost 6 bases to trimming and J lost 3 bases; unmatched junction nucleotides: 4. Germline V gene data show CDR1 as DFQATT and CDR2 as SNEGSKA (reference sequence).

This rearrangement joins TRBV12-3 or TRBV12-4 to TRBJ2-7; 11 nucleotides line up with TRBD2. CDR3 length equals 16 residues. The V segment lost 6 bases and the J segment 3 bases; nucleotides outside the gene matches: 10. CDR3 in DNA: TGTGCCAGCAGGCAAACCGGGACTAGCGGATTCTACGAGCAGTACTTC. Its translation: CASRQTGTSGFYEQYF.

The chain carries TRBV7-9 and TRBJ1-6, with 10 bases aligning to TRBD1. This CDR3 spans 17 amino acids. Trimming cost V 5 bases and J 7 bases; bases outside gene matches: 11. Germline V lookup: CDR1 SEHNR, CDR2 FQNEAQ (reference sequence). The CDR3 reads CASSTSDRGRPNSPLHF. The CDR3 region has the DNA TGTGCCAGCAGCACATCTGACAGGGGGCGCCCCAATTCACCCCTCCACTTT.

The CDR3 DNA sequence: TGTGCCAGCAGTTTACGTATGAACACTGAAGCTTTCTTT. This translates into CASSLRMNTEAFF. This sequence joins TRBV12-3 or TRBV12-4 and TRBJ1-1; D is unresolved. V was shortened by 2 bases and J by 0 bases, with 4 bases between the two germline ends. The length of the CDR3 is 13 residues.

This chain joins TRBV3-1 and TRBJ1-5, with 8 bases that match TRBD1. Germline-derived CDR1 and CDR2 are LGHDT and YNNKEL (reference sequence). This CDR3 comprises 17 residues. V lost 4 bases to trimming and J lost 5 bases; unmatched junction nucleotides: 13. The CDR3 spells CASSPSRTGNLYQPQHF. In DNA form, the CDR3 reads TGTGCCAGCAGCCCTTCCAGGACAGGGAATCTATATCAGCCCCAGCATTTT.

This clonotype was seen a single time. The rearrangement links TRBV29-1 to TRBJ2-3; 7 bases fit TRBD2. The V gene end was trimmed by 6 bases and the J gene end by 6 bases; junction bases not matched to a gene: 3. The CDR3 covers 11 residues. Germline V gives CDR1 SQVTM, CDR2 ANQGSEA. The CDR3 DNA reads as TGCAGCGTCCAAGCGGGGGATACGCAGTATTTT. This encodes CSVQAGDTQYF.

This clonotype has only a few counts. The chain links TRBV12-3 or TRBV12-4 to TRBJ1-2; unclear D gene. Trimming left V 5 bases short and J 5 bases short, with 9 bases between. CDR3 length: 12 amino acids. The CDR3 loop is CASSRKGYGYTF. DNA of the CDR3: TGTGCCAGCAGTAGAAAAGGGTATGGCTACACCTTC.

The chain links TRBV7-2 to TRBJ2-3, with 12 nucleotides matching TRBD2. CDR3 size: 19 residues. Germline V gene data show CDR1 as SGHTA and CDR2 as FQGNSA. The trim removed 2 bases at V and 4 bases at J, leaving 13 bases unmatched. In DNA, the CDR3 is TGTGCCAGCAGCTTACACGGACGTCTAGCGGGGGGGCAAGCAGATACGCAGTATTTT. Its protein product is CASSLHGRLAGGQADTQYF.

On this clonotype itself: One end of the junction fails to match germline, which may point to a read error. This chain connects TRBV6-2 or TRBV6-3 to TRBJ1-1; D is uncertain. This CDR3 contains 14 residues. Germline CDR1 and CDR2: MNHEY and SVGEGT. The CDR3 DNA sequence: TGTGCCAGCACGTCGGACCTAACGAGGACTGAAGTTTTCTTT. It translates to CASTSDLTRTEVFF.

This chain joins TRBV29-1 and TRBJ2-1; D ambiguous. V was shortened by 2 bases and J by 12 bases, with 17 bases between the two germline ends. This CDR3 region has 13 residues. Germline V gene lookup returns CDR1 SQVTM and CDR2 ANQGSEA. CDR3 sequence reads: CSVEKGQAVPQFF. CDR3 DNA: TGCAGCGTTGAAAAGGGTCAGGCCGTACCGCAGTTCTTC.

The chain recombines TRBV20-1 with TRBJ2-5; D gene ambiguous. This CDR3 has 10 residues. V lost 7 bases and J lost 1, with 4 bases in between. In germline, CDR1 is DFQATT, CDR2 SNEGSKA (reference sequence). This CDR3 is CSGLQETQYF. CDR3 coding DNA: TGCAGTGGACTCCAAGAGACCCAGTACTTC.

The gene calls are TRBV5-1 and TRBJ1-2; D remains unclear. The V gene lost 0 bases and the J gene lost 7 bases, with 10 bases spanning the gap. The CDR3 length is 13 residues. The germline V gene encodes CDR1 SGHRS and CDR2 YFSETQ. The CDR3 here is CASSLDGAGGYTF. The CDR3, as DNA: TGCGCCAGCAGCTTGGACGGTGCCGGTGGCTACACCTTC.

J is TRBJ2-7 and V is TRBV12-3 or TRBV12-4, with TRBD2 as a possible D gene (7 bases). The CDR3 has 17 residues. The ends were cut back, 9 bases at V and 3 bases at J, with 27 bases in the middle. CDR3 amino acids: CASTTSGTLTQGYEQYF. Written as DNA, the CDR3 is TGTGCCAGTACAACCAGCGGGACACTTACTCAAGGCTACGAGCAGTACTTC.

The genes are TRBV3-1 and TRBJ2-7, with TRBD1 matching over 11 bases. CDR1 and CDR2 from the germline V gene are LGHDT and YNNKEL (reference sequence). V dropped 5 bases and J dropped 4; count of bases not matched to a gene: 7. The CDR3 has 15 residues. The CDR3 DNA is TGTGCCAGCAGCTCCCCGGGACAGGGGGGGTACGAGCAGTACTTC. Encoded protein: CASSSPGQGGYEQYF.

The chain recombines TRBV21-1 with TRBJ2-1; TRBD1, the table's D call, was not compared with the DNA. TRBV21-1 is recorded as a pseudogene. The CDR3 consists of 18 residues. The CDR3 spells CASSKAATTTVSYNEQFF. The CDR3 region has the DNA TGTGCCAGCAGCAAAGCGGCCACAACGACAGTCTCCTACAATGAGCAGTTCTTC.

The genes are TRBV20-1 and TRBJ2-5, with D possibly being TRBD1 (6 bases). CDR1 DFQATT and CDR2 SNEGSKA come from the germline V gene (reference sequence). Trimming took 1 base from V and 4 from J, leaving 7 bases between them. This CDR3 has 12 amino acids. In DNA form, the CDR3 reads TGCAGTGCTAGAGCGACAGGAGAGACCCAGTACTTC. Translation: CSARATGETQYF.

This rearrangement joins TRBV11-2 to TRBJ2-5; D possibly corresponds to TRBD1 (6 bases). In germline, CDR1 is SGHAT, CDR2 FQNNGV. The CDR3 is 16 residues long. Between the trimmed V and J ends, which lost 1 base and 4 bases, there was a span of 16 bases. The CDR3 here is CASSLGGLGGRETQYF. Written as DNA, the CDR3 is TGTGCCAGCAGCTTAGGGGGGTTAGGGGGTCGAGAGACCCAGTACTTC.

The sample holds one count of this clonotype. CDR3 loop: CASRGHTEAFF. The DNA for the CDR3 is TGTGCCAGCCGGGGACACACTGAAGCTTTCTTT. The chain employs TRBV12-3 or TRBV12-4 and TRBJ1-1, with D tentatively TRBD1 (5 bases). The length of the CDR3 is 11 residues. Trimming stripped 8 bases from V and 3 bases from J, with 7 bases between.

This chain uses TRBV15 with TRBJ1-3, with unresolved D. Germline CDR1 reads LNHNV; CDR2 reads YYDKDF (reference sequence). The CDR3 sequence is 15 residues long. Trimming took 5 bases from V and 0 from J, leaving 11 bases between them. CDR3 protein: CATSLDGGSGNTIYF. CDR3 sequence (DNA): TGTGCCACCAGCCTCGACGGTGGCTCTGGAAACACCATATATTTT.

This CDR3 is CASSFDPVRVSSEQYF. CDR3 DNA sequence: TGTGCCAGCAGCTTCGACCCTGTCAGGGTGTCATCCGAGCAGTACTTC. The chain uses TRBV6-1 and TRBJ2-7, with D perhaps TRBD1 (5 bases). Germline V gene sequence: CDR1 MNHNS, CDR2 SASEGT. V lost 6 bases to trimming and J lost 6 bases, with 24 bases between them. The CDR3 has 16 amino acids.

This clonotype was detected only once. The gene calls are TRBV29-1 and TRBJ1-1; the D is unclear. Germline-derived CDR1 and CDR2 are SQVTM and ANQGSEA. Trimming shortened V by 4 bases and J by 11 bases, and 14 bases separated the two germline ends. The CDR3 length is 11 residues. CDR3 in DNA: TGCAGCGTTGTTGGCAGTCAAGAGGCTTTCTTT. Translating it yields CSVVGSQEAFF.

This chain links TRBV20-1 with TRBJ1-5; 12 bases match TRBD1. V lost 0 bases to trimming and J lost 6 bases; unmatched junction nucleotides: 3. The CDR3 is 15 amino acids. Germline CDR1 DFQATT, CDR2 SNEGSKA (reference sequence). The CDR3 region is CSARDGTGGFQPQHF. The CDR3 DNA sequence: TGCAGTGCTAGAGATGGGACAGGGGGCTTTCAGCCCCAGCATTTT.

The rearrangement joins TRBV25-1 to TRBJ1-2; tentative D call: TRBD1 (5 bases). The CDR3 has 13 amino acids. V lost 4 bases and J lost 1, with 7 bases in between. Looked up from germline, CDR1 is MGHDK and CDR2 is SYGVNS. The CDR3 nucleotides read TGTGCCAGCAGTGCCAGGGATAACTATGGCTACACCTTC. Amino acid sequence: CASSARDNYGYTF.